Listed here are 9 T cell receptor beta chains from one sample, sequenced in a study of identical twins. TCRdb ran MiXCR on the 5' RACE reads and lists one entry per CDR3 protein. In the table there are 400,000 or so distinct CDR3 sequences, 7% to 9.5% of which are singletons. The sequencing input was naive T cells sorted from blood. The receptors originated from a woman aged 45-60 years in good health.

CDR3 in amino acids: CASSSRWGREGGELFF. CDR3 sequence (DNA): TGTGCCAGCAGTTCCCGGTGGGGGAGGGAGGGCGGGGAGCTGTTTTTT. The chain employs TRBV12-3 or TRBV12-4 and TRBJ2-2; 7 bases map to TRBD2. The CDR3 length is 16 residues. With 4 bases clipped from V and 7 bases from J, the junction kept 12 bases outside the gene matches.

This clonotype appeared many times. This chain connects TRBV21-1 to TRBJ2-1; the table assigns TRBD1, which was not confirmed against the DNA. TRBV21-1 is a pseudogene segment. There are 16 residues in the CDR3. In nucleotides, the CDR3 is TGTGCCAGCAGCAAAATGGGGGCAGGGGGAGAGGATGAGCAGTTCTTC. Translated, it gives CASSKMGAGGEDEQFF.

The chain recombines TRBV20-1 with TRBJ2-3; D may be TRBD2 (6 bases). CDR1 is DFQATT and CDR2 is SNEGSKA in the germline V gene (reference sequence). The CDR3 runs to 14 residues. The V end lost 2 bases, the J end lost 1 base, and 10 bases lay between the germline ends. The CDR3 region has the DNA TGCAGTGCTAGATTACGGGAGCGCACAGATACGCAGTATTTT. Translated, it gives CSARLRERTDTQYF.

This clonotype was recorded at least ten times. V is TRBV4-1 and J is TRBJ2-4; TRBD1 or TRBD2 may be the D gene (5 bases each). Germline CDR1 and CDR2: MGHRA and YSYEKL. The CDR3 length is 17 residues. The V gene lost 1 base and the J gene lost 3 bases, with 16 bases spanning the gap. DNA of the CDR3: TGCGCCAGCAGCCAAGTAGTGTGGGGGAATGGCAAAAACATTCAGTACTTC. Its protein is CASSQVVWGNGKNIQYF.

The CDR3 loop is CASSPGRGRSNQPQHF. As DNA, the CDR3 is TGTGCCAGCAGCCCGGGCAGGGGGCGTAGCAATCAGCCCCAGCATTTT. The chain uses TRBV7-6 and TRBJ1-5, with 8 nucleotides matching TRBD1. Germline V gene sequence: CDR1 SGHVS, CDR2 FNYEAQ. This CDR3 has 16 amino acids. V lost 5 bases and J lost 0; bases outside the gene matches: 6.

This clonotype has at least ten counts. The V and J genes are TRBV20-1 and TRBJ1-3; D unclear. V was cut by 5 bases and J by 4 bases, with 12 bases left in between. Germline CDR1 DFQATT, CDR2 SNEGSKA (reference sequence). The CDR3 has 13 amino acids. For the CDR3, the DNA is TGCAGTGCTCTAGGAGGGTACGGAAACACCATATATTTT. This translates into CSALGGYGNTIYF.

This clonotype was found a few times. V gene TRBV20-1 combines with J gene TRBJ2-3; TRBD1 aligns across 7 bases. The CDR3 covers 14 residues. The V gene end was trimmed by 4 bases and the J gene end by 4 bases; junction bases not matched to a gene: 8. The V gene's germline CDR1 is DFQATT and CDR2 SNEGSKA (reference sequence). In DNA form, the CDR3 reads TGCAGTGCTATAAACCCACAGGGGTCAGATACGCAGTATTTT. This sequence encodes CSAINPQGSDTQYF.

The chain couples TRBV12-3 or TRBV12-4 to TRBJ1-1; D possibly corresponds to TRBD1 (6 bases). The CDR3 is 15 amino acids. Trimming took 4 bases from V and 1 from J, leaving 13 bases between them. For the CDR3, the DNA is TGTGCCAGCAGTTCTAGGGGACATCAGAACACTGAAGCTTTCTTT. It codes for CASSSRGHQNTEAFF.

This clonotype was picked up many times. V gene TRBV4-1 combines with J gene TRBJ2-1; no reliable D call. Trimming pared 2 bases from V and 10 bases from J, leaving 6 bases between. This CDR3 is 11 amino acids long. Germline V CDR1 and CDR2: MGHRA, YSYEKL. The CDR3 region has the DNA TGCGCCAGCAGCCAATTGAGGGAGCAGTTCTTC. Translated, it gives CASSQLREQFF.